This T cell receptor beta chain was documented in a study of PD-1 blockade in classical Hodgkin lymphoma. The CDR3 is 20 residues long. Only in-frame clones appear in the TCRdb table, and some are missing; sequencing was by immunoSEQ multiplex PCR. There are 30,000 to 45,000 clones in the sample; about nine tenths occur only once, and roughly 9% lies in the top ten. All trial patients relapsed after autologous stem cell transplantation. The chain is built from TRBV21-1 and TRBJ2-7; the DNA was not compared with TRBD2, the D call given in the table. TRBV21-1 is deemed a pseudogene. The sample in question was peripheral blood mononuclear cells (PBMCs), obtained at baseline. The sequence was obtained from a human donor with classical Hodgkin lymphoma. In nucleotides, the CDR3 is TGTGCCAGCAGCAAAAGGAGGGCAGGTACCACGAGAAACGAGGGGTACGAGCAGTACTTC. It yields the protein CASSKRRAGTTRNEGYEQYF.